Detailed here is one T cell receptor beta chain. The data stem from a study of blood T cell repertoires in COVID-19. Overall study context: PBMCs, B-cell-depleted T cells, or T cells were the source of the cDNA or gDNA that made up the material.

CDR3 length equals 15 residues. The germline V gene encodes CDR1 KGHSH and CDR2 LQKENI. V was cut by 3 bases and J by 5 bases, with 13 bases left in between. Per the original methods: The authors estimated nucleated cell counts from reference gene primer amplification. Sequenced by immunoSEQ multiplex PCR; TCRdb stores in-frame clones only, minus some. That table furnishes V, J and clone size, whereas the DNA furnished D and trimming. The profile shows 100,000 to 110,000 clones, roughly 90% of them singletons. The sequence was collected from a man aged 50 to 59 with active COVID-19. The chain joins TRBV18 to TRBJ1-4; weak D call: TRBD1 (5 bases). The sequencing input was peripheral blood. CDR3 DNA sequence: TGTGCCAGCTCACCCCCAGGGAAGGGGAATGAAAAACTGTTTTTT. Translated, it gives CASSPPGKGNEKLFF.